This T cell receptor (beta chain) emerged from a study of T cell repertoires in cytomegalovirus infection. Overall study context: As its CMV epitopes, the study selected recently identified HLA-C-restricted and well-studied HLA-B-restricted targets.

Study observations and caveats: CMV-specific TCR beta clonotypes restricted by HLA-C dominated the ex vivo response.

V dropped 6 bases and J dropped 5 bases, with 16 bases sitting between them. Germline CDR1 and CDR2: SEHNR and FQNEAQ (reference sequence). The CDR3 extends over 15 amino acids. In the case of this clonotype: Its antigen is unidentified.

TCRdb processed the reads anew with MiXCR; each CDR3 protein has one entry. The repertoire holds some 940,000 distinct CDR3 sequences, approximately 31% seen once, with about an eighth in the top ten. The sequencing used cultured CD8+ T cells from PBMCs, collected from culture after CMV antigen stimulation. The rearrangement links TRBV7-9 to TRBJ2-2, with a tentative D call TRBD2 (6 bases). The TCR comes from a human donor in good health (CMV status not recorded). Some clones in this sample may be carry-over from other donors' samples. The CDR3 DNA reads as TGTGCCAGCAGTTTCCCCCAGACTAGAACCGGGGAGCTGTTTTTT. This translates into CASSFPQTRTGELFF.